Sequencing of this T cell receptor beta chain was carried out in a study of breast tumors, draining lymph nodes, adjacent tissues. The sample holds many counts of this clonotype. One junction end does not reproduce the germline sequence, and a read error may be involved. The CDR3 covers 15 residues. CDR1 and CDR2 from the germline V gene are SEHNR and FQNEAQ (reference sequence). TCRdb re-analysed the multiplex PCR reads in MiXCR, keeping a single row per CDR3 protein. The sample lists around 230,000 distinct CDR3 sequences, roughly 32% seen once, with about 1.4% in the top ten. Samples came from axillary lymph nodes draining the breast cancer.

The sequence was obtained from a female donor with breast cancer. Some clones in this sample may be carry-over from other donors' samples. The sequenced sample was axillary lymph node tissue. V usage is TRBV7-9 and J usage is TRBJ1-2; D is possibly TRBD1 (6 bases). DNA for the CDR3: TGTGCCAGCAGCTTGGGAGGGGGGGGATTCGGTGGCTACCCCTTC. Its translation is CASSLGGGGFGGYPF.